A selection of T cell receptor beta chains follows, all from one sample in a study of neurological immune-mediated disorders. TCRdb analysed the 5' RACE reads with MiXCR anew, one entry per CDR3 protein. The sample carries approximately 50,000 distinct CDR3 sequences, approximately 3.8% recorded once. Material: PBMCs. These receptors were taken from a man aged 30 to 45 with multiple sclerosis. Both conserved end residues are part of each CDR3. A D gene is named only where the DNA matches it firmly. Expanded clones are given a class, and other clones once, few, many or no size at all.

j_call d_call v_call clone_size cdr3_nt cdr3_aa
TRBJ2-2 . TRBV5-5 many TGTGCCAGCAGCTTGGTGCCTAGCGGAGGGGGACAACTGTTTTTT CASSLVPSGGGQLFF
TRBJ1-1 . TRBV7-6 . TGTGCCAGCAGCCCTCGTGAGGGTCGCATGAACACTGAAGCTTTCTTT CASSPREGRMNTEAFF
TRBJ2-3 . TRBV6-1 many TGTGCCAGCAGAGAAAGCACAGATACGCAGTATTTT CASRESTDTQYF
TRBJ1-2 . TRBV29-1 many TGCAGCGTTGTGTGGGGGAGCTATGGCTACACCTTC CSVVWGSYGYTF
TRBJ2-5 TRBD2 TRBV7-2 many TGTGCCAGCAGCTTAGTGTTATTCGGGGGGGGAGCAGAGACCCAGTACTTC CASSLVLFGGGAETQYF
TRBJ2-7 . TRBV5-1 many TGCGCCAGCAGCTTGGTTGTTAGCGGCGAGCAGTACTTC CASSLVVSGEQYF
TRBJ1-4 . TRBV7-6 many TGTGCCAGCAGCCATCGAAGGCTGAATGAAAAACTGTTTTTT CASSHRRLNEKLFF
TRBJ2-3 TRBD2 TRBV9 many TGTGCCAGCAGCGACGGGACTAGCGGGAGGGCAGATACGCAGTATTTT CASSDGTSGRADTQYF
TRBJ2-1 . TRBV20-1 . TGCAGTGGGACGACAGATAACTACAATGAGCAGTTCTTC CSGTTDNYNEQFF
TRBJ2-7 . TRBV4-1 many TGCGCCAGCAGCCAAGATGATAGTCTTTCCTACGAGCAGTACTTC CASSQDDSLSYEQYF
TRBJ1-2 TRBD1 TRBV5-5 many TGTGCCAGCAGCTTGATACAGGGGTTGAGTGGCTACACCTTC CASSLIQGLSGYTF
TRBJ2-3 . TRBV20-1 many TGCAGTGCCCCGGGCCCCTTCACGGGGGAGGAGGGAGATACGCAGTATTTT CSAPGPFTGEEGDTQYF
TRBJ2-1 TRBD1 TRBV29-1 few TGCAGCGCCCGGGACAGGGATGACAATGAGCAGTTCTTC CSARDRDDNEQFF
TRBJ2-1 . TRBV20-1 few TGCAGTGCTAGAGATTTTCAGGGGGGAGATGAGCAGTTCTTC CSARDFQGGDEQFF
TRBJ2-7 TRBD2 TRBV7-6 . TGTGCCAGCAGCCCAGTAGCCGGGACTAACTACGAGCAGTACTTC CASSPVAGTNYEQYF
TRBJ1-4 . TRBV5-5 many TGTGCCAGCAGCACTCGACCAGAGGGTGAAAAACTGTTTTTT CASSTRPEGEKLFF
TRBJ2-2 . TRBV4-1 many TGCGCCAGCAGCCCTAGCGCCCCAAACACCGGGGAGCTGTTTTTT CASSPSAPNTGELFF
TRBJ1-2 . TRBV7-6 many TGTGCCAGCAGCCCCACCACGGGGGCCACAGGCGGCTACACCTTC CASSPTTGATGGYTF
TRBJ2-1 TRBD2 TRBV4-1 many TGCGCCAGCAGCCAAGAGGGCGGGGGGCCCGTTTACTACAATGAGCAGTTCTTC CASSQEGGGPVYYNEQFF
TRBJ1-2 . TRBV12-3/TRBV12-4 many TGTGCCAGCAGTCAACAGGGCCCTAACTATGGCTACACCTTC CASSQQGPNYGYTF
TRBJ1-2 TRBD1 TRBV30 many TGTGCCTGGAGTGGACAGGGGGCGGGTGGCACCTTC CAWSGQGAGGTF
TRBJ2-7 TRBD1 TRBV5-6 many TGTGCCAGCAGCTTGGGCAGGGGGCTCTACGAGCAGTACTTC CASSLGRGLYEQYF
TRBJ1-2 TRBD1 TRBV7-6 many TGTGCCAGCAGCTCGAGGACAGGGGGCTATGGCTACACCTTC CASSSRTGGYGYTF
TRBJ2-3 . TRBV11-2 many TGTGCCAGCAGCTTAGTGGGAGCCAGGGATACGCAGTATTTT CASSLVGARDTQYF
TRBJ1-2 . TRBV27 . TGTGCCAGCAGCTCTTCACCTAACTATGGCTACACCTTC CASSSSPNYGYTF
TRBJ2-1 . TRBV29-1 many TGCAGCGTTGTAAGGGGCTTCTACAATGAGCAGTTCTTC CSVVRGFYNEQFF
TRBJ2-2 . TRBV3-1 many TGTGCCAGCAGCCGTCCTAGCGCCACCGGGGAGCTGTTTTTT CASSRPSATGELFF
TRBJ1-4 TRBD1 TRBV5-1 many TGCGCCAGCAGCATCACAGGGGGCCGGGAAAAACTGTTTTTT CASSITGGREKLFF
TRBJ2-7 . TRBV11-1 many TGTGCCAGCAGCTTAAAATCGACCTACGAGCAGTACTTC CASSLKSTYEQYF
TRBJ2-2 TRBD2 TRBV6-6 many TGTGCCAGCAGAACTACTAGCGCCGCGAACACCGGGGAGCTGTTTTTT CASRTTSAANTGELFF
TRBJ1-1 . TRBV28 many TGTGCCAGCAGTTCCGCATTTCGTGAAGCTTTCTTT CASSSAFREAFF
TRBJ2-1 . TRBV7-6 many TGTGCCAGCAGCTCGGGACCACGCAATGAGCAGTTCTTC CASSSGPRNEQFF
TRBJ2-1 TRBD2 TRBV7-8 . TGTGCCAGCAGCATTAGCGGGAATGAGCAGTTCTTC CASSISGNEQFF
TRBJ1-6 TRBD1 TRBV2 many TGTGCCAGCAATCCGGACAGGCTGGATTCACCCCTCCACTTT CASNPDRLDSPLHF
TRBJ1-1 . TRBV3-1 many TGTGCCAGCAGCCAAGTGGAGGGCAACACTGAAGCTTTCTTT CASSQVEGNTEAFF
TRBJ1-5 TRBD1 TRBV6-6 many TGTGCCAGCAGCAAGGGACAGGGGGCCGGAACGGGTCAGCCCCAGCATTTT CASSKGQGAGTGQPQHF
TRBJ2-1 TRBD1 TRBV7-2 many TGTGCCAGCAGACGACAGGGGCCCTCCTACAATGAGCAGTTCTTC CASRRQGPSYNEQFF
TRBJ1-2 . TRBV5-1 . TGCGCCAGCAGCTTCGATCAGGGGCGCGGCTACACCTTC CASSFDQGRGYTF
TRBJ2-2 TRBD2 TRBV4-1 many TGCGCCAGCAGCCAGTGGGGAGGGCCATCAGCTAACGGGGAGCTGTTTTTT CASSQWGGPSANGELFF
TRBJ2-7 . TRBV29-1 many TGCAGCGTTAAGGGGGGGGCGAGGTACGAGCAGTACTTC CSVKGGARYEQYF
TRBJ2-5 . TRBV20-1 many TGCAGTGCTAGAGATTCCGGGGTCCCCCGAGAGACCCAGTACTTC CSARDSGVPRETQYF
TRBJ2-3 . TRBV5-1 many TGCGCCAGCAGCTCGACAGCCGGCACAGATACGCAGTATTTT CASSSTAGTDTQYF
TRBJ2-5 . TRBV12-3/TRBV12-4 many TGTGCCAGCAGTGACGGGCCAGGGACCCAGTACTTC CASSDGPGTQYF
TRBJ2-2 . TRBV6-1 many TGTGCCAGCAGTCGTGTGAACACCGGGGAGCTGTTTTTT CASSRVNTGELFF
TRBJ1-6 . TRBV20-1 few TGCAGTGCTAGAGATGCGGGGAGCTCCTATAATTCACCCCTCAACTTT CSARDAGSSYNSPLNF
TRBJ1-1 . TRBV20-1 many TGCAGTGCTAGTAGGGTCCCTGAAGCTTTCTTT CSASRVPEAFF
TRBJ2-4 . TRBV7-9 many TGTGCCAGCAGACTTTCAGAAGTGACCAAAAACATTCAGTACTTC CASRLSEVTKNIQYF
TRBJ1-6 TRBD1 TRBV6-5 many TGTGCCAGCAGTTATTGGCCCCGAGGGACAGGGATTTCACCCCTCAACTTT CASSYWPRGTGISPLNF
TRBJ2-3 . TRBV6-5 . TGTGCCAGCAGTTACTCATCCTCTAGTGCTGGCACAGATACGCAGTATTTT CASSYSSSSAGTDTQYF
TRBJ2-5 TRBD1 TRBV6-6 many TGTGCCAGCGCGGGACAGGGTAGAAACCAAGAGACCCAGTACTTC CASAGQGRNQETQYF
TRBJ1-5 . TRBV20-1 many TGCAGTGCTAGTATGGGGGGAGTAGGCAATCAGCCCCAGCATTTT CSASMGGVGNQPQHF
TRBJ1-2 . TRBV7-9 many TGTGCCAGCAGCTTATCCCAGGTCTATGGCTACACCTTC CASSLSQVYGYTF